Given below is one T cell receptor beta chain in context. Its cognate antigen has yet to be identified. No clone much larger than this one lies a single base away; base qualities are absent. This specimen belongs to a study of Graves' ophthalmopathy and Graves' hyperthyroidism (dated by TCRdb to the late 2010s). Turning to the overall study: Peripheral blood samples were taken at the time of initial diagnosis, before any treatment was given. TCR beta repertoire signatures were used to distinguish Graves' ophthalmopathy from Graves' hyperthyroidism and to predict progression to ophthalmopathy. In total, some 130 blood samples were TCR-sequenced: 40 to 45 ophthalmopathy, some 75 hyperthyroidism and some 17 hyperthyroidism-to-ophthalmopathy patients. To explore V-J signatures that distinguish ophthalmopathy from hyperthyroidism, a discovery set of about a hundred patients was enrolled, made up of more than 40 with ophthalmopathy and around 60 with stable hyperthyroidism. For independent validation, a separate cohort was made up of around 18 hyperthyroidism patients plus 17 patients who later progressed from hyperthyroidism to ophthalmopathy. In 6 or 7 hyperthyroidism patients, T-cell repertoires of thyroid tissue and blood were compared. Following sampling, methimazole starting at 30 mg daily was administered to hyperthyroidism patients, and high-dose intravenous methylprednisolone was administered to ophthalmopathy patients. Points the paper makes about the study in general: In validation, the model predicted ophthalmopathy progression with 70.59% sensitivity and about 77% specificity; some twelve predicted patients were CT-confirmed with GO in a median of about 6.1 months. Most of the expanded thyroid clonotypes with a frequency above 0.001 were also detected in blood, and it was suggested that the thyroid immune response may be reflected by blood repertoires. Ophthalmopathy was separated from stable hyperthyroidism by the 13-signature model with roughly 90% sensitivity and about 83% specificity in cross-validation and with 80%/75% in the test set. Sample size was not predetermined statistically, and investigators were not blinded to group allocation.

Ophthalmopathy patients had moderately to severely active disease, Clinical Activity Score of at least 3, NOSPECS grade of at least 4, and disease duration under 3 months. Patients with other autoimmune diseases, uncontrolled infections, pregnancy or lactation were excluded. Clinical symptoms, serum thyroxine, TRAb, thyroid ultrasound and orbital computed tomography were used for diagnosis. PBMCs were isolated from 10 ml of fresh peripheral blood by Ficoll-Paque density gradient centrifugation. Trizol reagent was used to extract the total RNA, and its quality was then checked on an Agilent 2100 Bioanalyzer. Its CDR3 holds 11 amino acids, cysteine through phenylalanine. Kept here is only the CDR3 DNA, which spans 33 bases and is read in frame from base 1. Reading the germline V gene gives CDR1 ENHRY and CDR2 SYGVKD. V is cut back by 6 bases and J by 9 bases, with 5 bases in the junction unmatched.

TCR beta CDR3 regions were amplified from RNA transcripts for repertoire sequencing. The first round of RT-PCR was done with HTBI primers and the Qiagen OneStep RT-PCR kit, and was followed by a second round of multiplex PCR, then size selection and purification. Libraries were sequenced on an Illumina HiSeq2000 using paired-end 100 bp reads. The paper's data handling went like this. Reads were processed with SOAPnuke, discarding reads with adapters, uncalled bases, mean Phred below 15, or no exact constant-primer or identifier match. High-quality paired reads were merged with COPE v1.2.5. Each unique nucleotide sequence was treated as a clonotype, and MiTCR v1.1 was used to align the clonotypes to the IMGT TRB V, D and J references. The analysis was limited to V-J combinations with a frequency above 0.0001, which together covered 99.2% of repertoires. For each V-J combination, a TCR clonal expansion and chaos score was defined as the ratio of F50 clonal expansion to chaos observed in the TCRdist matrix. Welch's t-statistics and random forest were used to reduce features to approximately 13 V-J combinations, which were fed into a naive Bayes classifier. The Morisita-Horn index was used to measure how similar the thyroid and blood repertoires were. TCRdb ran its own pipeline on the public reads, namely fastp trimming at Q25 and MiXCR clone calling, and kept in-frame beta chains. Rows merge per CDR3 protein into single entries with the most common DNA and genes. The V and J calls shown here were made by TCRdb, not taken from the authors' results. The sample table records approximately 700,000 distinct CDR3 sequences; 40% of these occur just once. The ten biggest clones cover 44% of the sample.

The specimen was peripheral blood. This sequence uses TRBV10-3 and TRBJ2-7; TRBD1 fits 7 bases in the junction. This receptor was identified in an adult man with Graves' ophthalmopathy. The CDR3 loop reads CAISRQGWQYF. The DNA sequence follows: TGTGCCATCAGCCGACAGGGTTGGCAGTACTTC.